Reported below is one TCR beta chain. These data are taken from a study of T cell responses to AZD1222 COVID-19 vaccine. Trimming removed 1 base from V and 7 bases from J, with 10 bases in between. The CDR3 is made up of 14 amino acids. Germline V gene sequence: CDR1 SNHLY, CDR2 FYNNEI. TCRdb keeps only in-frame clones here, not all; method: immunoSEQ multiplex PCR. The sample contains some 120,000 clones, about nine tenths of which appear only once. This clonotype originated in an adult in good health. Specimen: peripheral blood, collected on day 0 of AZD1222 vaccination. The chain links TRBV2 to TRBJ1-4, with D tentatively TRBD1 (5 bases). The DNA of the CDR3 is TGTGCCAGCAGTGAAGGGCTTAGGGGTGAAAAACTGTTTTTT. Its protein is CASSEGLRGEKLFF. Looking up the rest from reference TRBV2 and TRBJ1-4 gives the full variable domain: EPEVTQTPSHQVTQMGQEVILRCVPISNHLYFYWYRQILGQKVEFLVSFYNNEISEKSEIFDDQFSVERPDGSNFTLKIRSTKLEDSAMYFCASSEGLRGEKLFFGSGTQLSVL.